What follows are 30 T cell receptor beta chains derived from one specimen sequenced in a study of molecular identifiers for immune sequencing clone quantification. TCRdb re-called the PCR reads with MiXCR, one entry per CDR3 protein. The sample has a few hundred thousand distinct CDR3 sequences; 24% are singletons. The sample consisted of naive CD8+ T cells from blood, with Jurkat cell RNA spiked in. Described subset: FACS-sorted CD8+CD4-CCR7+CD45RA+ naive T cells. These receptors all come from a human donor in good health. Some libraries in this study had Jurkat cell RNA spiked in.

V and J are TRBV28 and TRBJ1-1; D is possibly TRBD1 (5 bases). The germline V gene has CDR1 MDHEN and CDR2 SYDVKM. The CDR3 is made up of 13 amino acids. The ends were cut back, 10 bases at V and 5 bases at J, with 17 bases in the middle. CDR3 protein: CAIWIGEHTEAFF. Here the CDR3 DNA reads TGTGCCATTTGGATAGGGGAGCATACTGAAGCTTTCTTT.

In this sample, this clonotype turned up many times. The DNA for the CDR3 is TGCGCCAGCAGCCAGGACCCTCAGACGGCAGATACGCAGTATTTT. It specifies CASSQDPQTADTQYF. The chain recombines TRBV4-3 with TRBJ2-3; D remains unclear. This CDR3 spans 15 amino acids. Germline V lookup: CDR1 LGHNA, CDR2 YSLEER. V was clipped by 3 bases and J by 4 bases, with 14 bases between them.

This clonotype has ten or more counts. The gene calls are TRBV7-9 and TRBJ2-3, with 7 nucleotides matching TRBD1. This CDR3 contains 14 residues. With 1 base clipped from V and 5 bases from J, the junction kept 3 bases outside the gene matches. CDR1 and CDR2 (germline): SEHNR, FQNEAQ (reference sequence). The CDR3 loop reads CASSLGQGEDTQYF. The DNA for the CDR3 is TGTGCCAGCAGCTTAGGACAGGGAGAAGATACGCAGTATTTT.

Worth noting for this clonotype: A much bigger clone sits one base away, suggesting this may be a read error. The chain employs TRBV24-1 and TRBJ2-1; D remains unclear. The CDR3 has 13 residues. Per the germline V gene, CDR1 is KGHDR and CDR2 is SFDVKD. Trimming removed 3 bases at V and 9 bases at J, with 11 bases between. The CDR3 reads CATSDDLWSEQFF. The CDR3 region has the DNA TGTGCCACCAGTGATGACCTTTGGAGTGAGCAGTTCTTC.

This chain links TRBV11-2 with TRBJ1-5; a weak D match, TRBD1 (6 bases). This CDR3 is 17 amino acids long. Germline V gene data show CDR1 as SGHAT and CDR2 as FQNNGV. Trimming removed 6 bases from V and 1 base from J, with 19 bases in between. In DNA, the CDR3 is TGTGCCAGCAGACCCGGACCCCGGCAGGGGAGCAATCAGCCCCAGCATTTT. It codes for CASRPGPRQGSNQPQHF.

The chain recombines TRBV2 with TRBJ1-1; tentatively, D is TRBD1 (5 bases). The CDR3 is 14 amino acids. Germline values: CDR1 SNHLY, CDR2 FYNNEI. V lost 9 bases and J 5 bases, leaving 19 bases between the germline ends. The CDR3 reads CASNKRGFVTEAFF. The CDR3 DNA sequence: TGTGCCAGTAATAAACGGGGCTTTGTGACTGAAGCTTTCTTT.

The chain carries TRBV28 and TRBJ2-7, with 8 bases lining up with TRBD2. Germline V gives CDR1 MDHEN, CDR2 SYDVKM. J was trimmed by 2 bases and V by 8 bases; bases with no gene match: 8. The CDR3 contains 14 residues. As DNA, the CDR3 is TGTGCCAGCTGTCCCAGCGGGAGCCCCTACGAGCAGTACTTC. Translated: CASCPSGSPYEQYF. Combining the CDR3 with reference TRBV28 and TRBJ2-7 gives the whole variable domain DVKVTQSSRYLVKRTGEKVFLECVQDMDHENMFWYRQDPGLGLRLIYFSYDVKMKEKGDIPEGYSVSREKKERFSLILESASTNQTSMYLCASCPSGSPYEQYFGPGTRLTVT.

The chain joins TRBV6-2 or TRBV6-3 to TRBJ2-3; unclear D gene. Germline-derived CDR1 and CDR2 are MNHEY and SVGEGT. Trimming left V 6 bases short and J 2 bases short, with 9 bases between. The CDR3 loop spans 13 amino acids. The CDR3 DNA reads TGTGCCAGCAGCGTTACCCACACAGATACGCAGTATTTT. It encodes CASSVTHTDTQYF.

Comment on this clonotype: At one end the junction does not follow the germline gene, possibly because of a read error. V gene TRBV11-3 combines with J gene TRBJ2-5; D gene uncertain. This CDR3 spans 13 amino acids. Germline loops: CDR1 SGHNT, CDR2 YENEEA. In nucleotides, the CDR3 is TGTGCCAGCAGCTCACAACCTCAAGAGCCCCAGTACTTC. It yields the protein CASSSQPQEPQYF.

The V gene is TRBV13, the J gene TRBJ2-1; D not certain. V dropped 6 bases and J dropped 2 bases, with 17 bases sitting between them. The V gene's germline CDR1 is PRHDT and CDR2 FYEKMQ (reference sequence). The CDR3 consists of 16 residues. The CDR3 loop reads CASSSNDGLAYNEQFF. CDR3 nucleotides: TGTGCCAGCAGTTCAAACGACGGTTTGGCCTACAATGAGCAGTTCTTC.

V is TRBV19 and J is TRBJ1-5; unclear D gene. Germline CDR1 LNHDA, CDR2 SQIVND (reference sequence). The CDR3 runs to 14 residues. The ends were cut back, 5 bases at V and 4 bases at J, with 12 bases in the middle. Here the CDR3 reads CASSWGLENQPQHF. In DNA form, the CDR3 reads TGTGCCAGTAGTTGGGGATTGGAAAATCAGCCCCAGCATTTT.

To note about this clonotype: A read error may account for a junction end that differs from germline. CDR3 bases: TGCGCCAGCAGCCAAGATTGGACGGCACAAGCGACCCAGTACTTC. Translating it yields CASSQDWTAQATQYF. The genes are TRBV4-3 and TRBJ2-5; unclear D gene. The germline gives CDR1 LGHNA, CDR2 YSLEER. The CDR3 runs to 15 residues.

Turning to this clonotype: A much larger clone lies a single base off, so this may be a read error. The chain employs TRBV20-1 and TRBJ2-2; D is tentatively TRBD1 or TRBD2 (5 bases each). This CDR3 is built from 13 residues. Trimming removed 5 bases at V and 5 bases at J, with 12 bases between. Germline V gene lookup returns CDR1 DFQATT and CDR2 SNEGSKA (reference sequence). CDR3 protein: CSARDGMTGELFF. The CDR3 nucleotides read TGCAGTGCTCGGGACGGGATGACCGGGGAGCTGTTTTTT.

This chain joins TRBV20-1 and TRBJ2-3, with D possibly TRBD2 on 6 matching bases. The CDR3 contains 16 residues. The V end lost 3 bases, the J end lost 2 bases, and 18 bases lay between the germline ends. The germline gives CDR1 DFQATT, CDR2 SNEGSKA (reference sequence). CDR3 coding DNA: TGCAGTGCTAGGACTGGTGTGCGGGGTTACACAGATACGCAGTATTTT. This gives the protein CSARTGVRGYTDTQYF.

Notes on this clonotype: At one end, the junction sequence differs from germline, possibly due to a read error. This chain uses TRBV7-9 with TRBJ2-2, with 8 positions matching TRBD1. Germline CDR1 SEHNR, CDR2 FQNEAQ (reference sequence). The CDR3 runs 15 residues. This CDR3 reads CASSSYRGTTGGLFF. CDR3 coding DNA: TGTGCCAGCAGCTCTTACAGGGGGACCACCGGGGGGCTGTTTTTT.

V is TRBV27 and J is TRBJ1-5, with D unresolved. There are 16 residues in the CDR3. CDR1 is MNHEY, CDR2 SMNVEV, per germline (reference sequence). Trimming pared 2 bases from V and 0 bases from J, leaving 11 bases between. The CDR3 sequence is CASSLSPPYSNQPQHF. The CDR3 coding sequence is TGTGCCAGCAGTTTAAGTCCACCTTATAGCAATCAGCCCCAGCATTTT.

On this clonotype: This may be a read error: a much more frequent sequence differs by one nucleotide. The gene calls are TRBV28 and TRBJ1-5; perhaps TRBD1 as D (6 bases). The CDR3 is made up of 16 amino acids. Germline V gene lookup returns CDR1 MDHEN and CDR2 SYDVKM. CDR3 loop: CAGSLVGGRGSQPQHF. The CDR3 nucleotides are TGTGCCGGCAGTTTAGTAGGGGGGAGAGGGTCGCAGCCCCAGCATTTT.

This clonotype was counted ten times or more. J is TRBJ2-7 and V is TRBV5-1; 9 bases are a match to TRBD1. Germline CDR1 reads SGHRS; CDR2 reads YFSETQ. Unmatched junction bases numbered 6, after V lost 4 bases and J lost 4 bases. The CDR3 is 14 amino acids. The CDR3 DNA reads TGCGCCAGCAGCCCAGCCGGGACAGGGTACGAGCAGTACTTC. Translation gives CASSPAGTGYEQYF.

With regard to this clonotype: At one of its ends the junction is not consistent with the germline gene, which may arise from a read error. The chain employs TRBV7-9 and TRBJ2-4; D call uncertain. The CDR3 runs to 15 residues. CDR1 is SEHNR, CDR2 FQNEAQ, per germline (reference sequence). The CDR3 is CVSSLPWGGKNIQYF. In nucleotides, the CDR3 is TGTGTCAGCAGCCTACCGTGGGGTGGCAAAAACATTCAGTACTTC.

CDR3 sequence: CASSIEITYEQYF. DNA of the CDR3: TGTGCCAGTAGTATCGAAATTACCTACGAGCAGTACTTC. The chain joins TRBV19 to TRBJ2-7; D uncertain. Germline V gene sequence: CDR1 LNHDA, CDR2 SQIVND (reference sequence). The V end lost 3 bases, the J end lost 2 bases, and 8 bases lay between the germline ends. CDR3 size: 13 residues.

This clonotype was seen only once. A read error is possible here, since a much larger clone lies one base away. This chain joins TRBV20-1 and TRBJ2-7; 8 nucleotides line up with TRBD2. V shed 6 bases, J shed 4 bases, and the junction held 14 bases outside the gene matches. Germline CDR1 reads DFQATT; CDR2 reads SNEGSKA (reference sequence). This CDR3 has 15 amino acids. CDR3 nucleotide sequence: TGCAGTGCAAAGAGCGGGAGTCGCCCGCTTTACGAGCAGTACTTC. Encoded protein: CSAKSGSRPLYEQYF.

The genes are TRBV4-3 and TRBJ2-3, with 9 bases matching TRBD2. CDR3 size: 16 residues. Germline CDR1 reads LGHNA; CDR2 reads YSLEER. The junction had 5 bases not matched to a gene; V was cut back by 0 bases and J by 4 bases. The CDR3 here is CASSQDTASGADTQYF. The CDR3 DNA is TGCGCCAGCAGCCAAGACACGGCTAGCGGGGCAGATACGCAGTATTTT.

There are many counts of this clonotype. V gene TRBV7-8 combines with J gene TRBJ2-3; 10 bases match TRBD2. The ends lost 5 bases at V and 2 bases at J; junction bases unmatched: 7. The CDR3 extends over 16 amino acids. Germline V gene lookup returns CDR1 SGHVS and CDR2 FQNEAQ. Written as DNA, the CDR3 is TGTGCCAGCAGCGCCCAGACTAGCGGGTCCACAGATACGCAGTATTTT. It encodes CASSAQTSGSTDTQYF.

This clonotype was seen only a few times. This rearrangement joins TRBV13 to TRBJ1-3; the D is unclear. Per the germline V gene, CDR1 is PRHDT and CDR2 is FYEKMQ (reference sequence). V was trimmed by 5 bases and J by 4 bases, leaving 12 bases between them. CDR3 size: 14 residues. In nucleotides, the CDR3 is TGTGCCAGCAGCCTCGGGAGCCTCGGAAACACCATATATTTT. The encoded protein is CASSLGSLGNTIYF.

About this clonotype itself: A much larger clone is a single base away; this may be a read error. CDR3 in DNA: TGCGCCAGCAGCCTAGAGGCCAGGATGCAGTATTTT. This codes for CASSLEARMQYF. This rearrangement joins TRBV4-1 to TRBJ2-3; D remains unclear. This CDR3 contains 12 residues. V was trimmed by 4 bases and J by 11 bases, leaving 13 bases between them. The V gene's germline CDR1 is MGHRA and CDR2 YSYEKL.

Comments on this clonotype: The conserved final phenylalanine or tryptophan is absent from the CDR3, which likely points to a read error. The chain has TRBV19 and TRBJ2-7, with 10 bases lining up with TRBD1. CDR1 LNHDA and CDR2 SQIVND come from the germline V gene (reference sequence). V lost 3 bases and J lost 0; bases outside the gene matches: 2. The CDR3 loop spans 15 amino acids. In DNA form, the CDR3 reads TGTGCCAGTAGTATGACAGGGGGCGCCTCCTACGAGCAGTACTAC. Protein product: CASSMTGGASYEQYY.

Details on this clonotype: A much larger clone sits a single nucleotide away, making a read error possible. This chain links TRBV7-2 with TRBJ1-5; the D is unclear. The CDR3 has 15 amino acids. Germline loops: CDR1 SGHTA, CDR2 FQGNSA. The DNA of the CDR3 is TGTGCCAGCGGCTTAGGGCAGGCTAGCAATCAGCCCCAGCATTTT. Its protein product is CASGLGQASNQPQHF.

This clonotype was recorded once. With a much larger clone just one base away, this may be a read error. This chain links TRBV29-1 with TRBJ1-4, with TRBD1 matching 8 bases. CDR3 length: 15 amino acids. In germline, CDR1 is SQVTM, CDR2 ANQGSEA. The CDR3 here is CNVESTGGTNEKLFF. The DNA for the CDR3 is TGCAACGTTGAAAGTACAGGGGGAACTAATGAAAAACTGTTTTTT.

This clonotype was detected a few times. CDR3 amino acids: CASSSWTGAYSNYGYTF. CDR3 DNA: TGTGCCAGCAGTTCCTGGACAGGGGCTTATTCTAACTATGGCTACACCTTC. The rearrangement joins TRBV27 to TRBJ1-2; 9 bases map to TRBD1. This CDR3 has 17 residues. Germline values: CDR1 MNHEY, CDR2 SMNVEV (reference sequence). V was pared by 4 bases and J by 0 bases, with 9 bases of the junction left unmatched.

This clonotype has a handful of counts. The chain uses TRBV20-1 and TRBJ2-5, with a possible D match to TRBD1 (5 bases). In germline, CDR1 is DFQATT, CDR2 SNEGSKA (reference sequence). The V end lost 4 bases, the J end lost 4 bases, and 16 bases lay between the germline ends. The CDR3 runs 14 residues. The CDR3 DNA reads TGCAGTGCTAAAGCAGGGTTGCCAGCAGAGACCCAGTACTTC. It encodes CSAKAGLPAETQYF.